The clone carrying this T cell receptor beta chain was seen only a few times. Antigen specificity is unknown. These data belong to a study of identical twins. General study results and limits: Models, which agreed with sharing between unrelated individuals, nonetheless underestimated the out-of-frame TCR alpha sharing seen in monozygotic twins. Insertion counts were lower in abundant cord blood beta clonotypes, a trend that memory repertoires did not show.

Germline CDR1 DFQATT, CDR2 SNEGSKA (reference sequence). V lost 8 bases to trimming and J lost 1 base; unmatched junction nucleotides: 16. CDR3 length equals 19 residues. Template switching added a universal primer binding site, and final cDNA carried unique molecular identifiers. TCRdb itself ran the 5' RACE reads through MiXCR, one entry per CDR3 protein. This sample has about 250,000 distinct CDR3 sequences, with approximately 6.8% found just once. The donors were all healthy and Caucasian. These same data were also listed under a study on yellow fever vaccine responses in identical twins.

This TCR came from a woman in her late teens or twenties in good health. Sequencing input: CD8+ T cells sorted from blood. The rearrangement joins TRBV20-1 to TRBJ2-1; 14 bases are a match to TRBD2. The CDR3 loop is CSSRTSGTSGGRSYNEQFF. The CDR3 bases are TGCAGTTCCCGCACATCCGGGACTAGCGGGGGCCGGTCCTACAATGAGCAGTTCTTC.